This T cell receptor beta chain derives from a study of blood T cell repertoires in COVID-19. Overall study context: Sites across the United States, Italy and Spain contributed samples from acute and convalescent COVID-19. The analysed material was cDNA or gDNA that came from T cells, B-cell-depleted T cells, or PBMCs.

Germline V gene lookup returns CDR1 WSHSY and CDR2 SAAADI. The CDR3 extends over 14 amino acids. V lost 3 bases and J lost 2, with 8 bases in between. In the authors' workflow: Researchers report that nucleated cell counts were estimated from reference gene primer amplification. Clones were sequenced by immunoSEQ multiplex PCR, and TCRdb holds only the in-frame ones, with some missing. The DNA gave D and trimming, while V, J and clone size come from that table. The table has 200,000 or so clones, approximately 87% seen once; the top ten hold 0.7% to 0.95%. The sequenced sample was peripheral blood. The receptor was derived from a woman between 65 and 79 years old with acute or convalescent COVID-19. This rearrangement joins TRBV10-2 to TRBJ1-5, with D unclear. The CDR3 DNA reads as TGCGCCAGCAGTGATGGACTGGGCAATCAGCCCCAGCATTTT. It yields the protein CASSDGLGNQPQHF.